One sample yielded the 9 T cell receptor beta chains listed below, sequenced in a study of cytotoxic CD8 clonotypes in ibrutinib-treated CLL. This table comes from immunoSEQ multiplex PCR, and its TCRdb copy is limited to in-frame clones, with some not included. The sample includes 50,000 to 70,000 clones, about 54% of them seen just once. The sequenced sample was PBMCs, obtained at disease progression, from a patient treated with ibrutinib. These receptors were taken from a human donor with chronic lymphocytic leukemia.

This clone was picked up many times. The same CDR3 can be traced to other DNA sequences in this sample. The gene calls are TRBV7-9 and TRBJ2-2; D might be TRBD1 (5 bases). The length of the CDR3 is 15 residues. Trimming pared 3 bases from V and 2 bases from J, leaving 10 bases between. Germline CDR1 SEHNR, CDR2 FQNEAQ (reference sequence). CDR3 sequence: CASSLAGKNTGELFF. The DNA of the CDR3 is TGTGCCAGCAGCTTGGCAGGGAAAAACACCGGGGAGCTGTTTTTT.

In DNA, the CDR3 is TGTGCCAGCAGGGCAGGGTTTTCTGGGGCCAACGTCCTGACTTTC. Translated: CASRAGFSGANVLTF. The chain joins TRBV9 to TRBJ2-6; possibly TRBD1 for D (5 bases). The V gene lost 5 bases and the J gene lost 1 base, with 10 bases spanning the gap. This CDR3 has 15 residues. CDR1 SGDLS and CDR2 YYNGEE come from the germline V gene.

This clone was observed a few times. This chain uses TRBV11-3 with TRBJ1-3; 10 bases match TRBD1. The CDR3 runs 16 residues. Germline CDR1 SGHNT, CDR2 YENEEA. With 3 bases clipped from V and 2 bases from J, the junction kept 4 bases outside the gene matches. CDR3 sequence (DNA): TGTGCCAGCAGCTTTGGGACAGGGGACACTGGAAACACCATATATTTT. It is translated as CASSFGTGDTGNTIYF.

V gene TRBV7-2 combines with J gene TRBJ2-1, with TRBD2 identical over 7 bases. Germline CDR1 is SGHTA and CDR2 is FQGNSA. This CDR3 spans 14 amino acids. Unmatched junction bases numbered 6, after V lost 1 base and J lost 9 bases. The chain's CDR3 is CASSLERTSSEQFF. The CDR3 DNA sequence: TGTGCCAGCAGCTTAGAGCGGACTAGTTCTGAGCAGTTCTTC.

The chain employs TRBV10-3 and TRBJ1-2; a weak D match, TRBD1 (6 bases). V lost 3 bases and J lost 8, with 7 bases in between. Germline CDR1 and CDR2: ENHRY and SYGVKD. The length of the CDR3 is 11 residues. The CDR3 loop reads CAISDRGGYTF. The CDR3 nucleotides are TGTGCCATCAGTGACAGGGGCGGCTACACCTTC.

This chain uses TRBV29-1 with TRBJ2-3, with D perhaps given as TRBD1 or TRBD2 (7 bases each). Looked up from germline, CDR1 is SQVTM and CDR2 is ANQGSEA. The V end lost 6 bases, the J end lost 5 bases, and 15 bases lay between the germline ends. There are 13 residues in the CDR3. The CDR3: CSVREGAQDTQYF. The CDR3 region has the DNA TGCAGCGTGAGGGAGGGGGCGCAAGATACGCAGTATTTT.

This chain uses TRBV29-1 with TRBJ2-7, with 10 bases matching TRBD2. The germline CDR1 and CDR2 sequences are SQVTM and ANQGSEA. The junction had 8 bases not matched to a gene; V was cut back by 2 bases and J by 1 base. The CDR3 loop spans 16 amino acids. CDR3 loop: CSVELPSGGISYEQYF. The CDR3 nucleotides are TGCAGCGTTGAATTGCCTAGCGGGGGAATATCCTACGAGCAGTACTTC.

V is TRBV20-1 and J is TRBJ2-5; D unclear. Germline V CDR1 and CDR2: DFQATT, SNEGSKA (reference sequence). Trimming removed 6 bases at V and 5 bases at J, with 10 bases between. The CDR3 is made up of 11 amino acids. DNA for the CDR3: TGCAGTGCGGCTGGGTCTGAGACCCAGTACTTC. Translating it yields CSAAGSETQYF.

The chain employs TRBV27 and TRBJ1-5; D gene unclear. Germline CDR1 reads MNHEY; CDR2 reads SMNVEV (reference sequence). The CDR3 is 12 amino acids. The V end lost 3 bases, the J end lost 9 bases, and 9 bases lay between the germline ends. The CDR3 loop reads CASSFRGAPQHF. The CDR3 DNA reads as TGTGCCAGCAGTTTTCGGGGAGCGCCCCAGCATTTT.